This T cell receptor beta chain comes out of a study of technical replicates of blood from several donors (dated by TCRdb to the late 2010s). Receptor libraries were prepared by the immunoSEQ multiplex PCR assay. The clones in this table, taken by TCRdb from immuneACCESS, are in-frame only. Not every clone is retained; where verified, under half of the shortfall comes from an unresolved V gene, and the cause of the rest is unknown. The sample table shows 45,000 to 60,000 clones, and 95% to 96% are seen once. 0.35% to 0.45% of the sample is held by the ten biggest clonotypes. The CDR3 numbers 13 residues from cysteine through phenylalanine. The only DNA kept is the CDR3, 39 bases in frame from the first base. The CDR1 and CDR2 encoded by the germline V gene are ENHRY and SYGVKD. Trimming costs V 6 bases and J 2 bases, and their ends lie 8 bases apart. Concerning this clone: The antigen this receptor binds is unknown. There are no base qualities to consult, and no much larger clone falls within one base.

The rearranged segments are TRBV10-3 and TRBJ1-3; TRBD1 could be the D gene, as 6 bases match. The receptor's source is a human donor in good health. The sequenced sample was T cells isolated from PBMCs. The CDR3 region has the sequence CAISRDTGNTIYF. The DNA sequence is given as TGTGCCATCAGCAGGGACACTGGAAACACCATATATTTT.